This T cell receptor beta chain was retrieved from a study of T-cell reconstitution after alpha-beta-depleted transplantation in children. The CDR3 sequence is 12 residues long. Germline CDR1 and CDR2: DFQATT and SNEGSKA (reference sequence). V trimming: 2 bases; J trimming: 6 bases; junction bases outside the gene matches: 2. Preparing the TCRbeta library involved the use of unique molecular identifiers. TCRdb re-called the PCR reads with MiXCR, one entry per CDR3 protein. The table shows 200,000 to 250,000 distinct CDR3 sequences, with about 9.2% occurring only once. The V call is TRBV20-1, the J call TRBJ2-7; 9 nucleotides match TRBD1. This sequence was found in a human donor who donated a stem cell graft to a child with acute lymphoblastic leukemia. This specimen consisted of PBMCs from the stem cell graft donor, obtained from the stem cell graft. In nucleotides, the CDR3 is TGCAGTGCTAGACTGGACAGGGGCGAGCAGTACTTC. It is translated as CSARLDRGEQYF.